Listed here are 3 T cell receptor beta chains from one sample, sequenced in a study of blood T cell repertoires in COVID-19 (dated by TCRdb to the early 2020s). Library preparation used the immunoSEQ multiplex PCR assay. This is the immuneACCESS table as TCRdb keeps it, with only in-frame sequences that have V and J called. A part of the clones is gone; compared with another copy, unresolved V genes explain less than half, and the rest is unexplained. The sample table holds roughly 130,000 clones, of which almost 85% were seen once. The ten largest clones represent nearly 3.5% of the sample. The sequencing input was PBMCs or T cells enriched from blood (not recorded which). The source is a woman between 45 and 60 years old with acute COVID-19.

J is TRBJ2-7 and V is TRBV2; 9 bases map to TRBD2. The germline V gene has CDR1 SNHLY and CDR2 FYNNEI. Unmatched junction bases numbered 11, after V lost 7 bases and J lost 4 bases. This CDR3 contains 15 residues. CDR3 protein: CASNGLAGNLYEQYF. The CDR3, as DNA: TGTGCCAGCAACGGGCTAGCGGGAAATTTATACGAGCAGTACTTC.

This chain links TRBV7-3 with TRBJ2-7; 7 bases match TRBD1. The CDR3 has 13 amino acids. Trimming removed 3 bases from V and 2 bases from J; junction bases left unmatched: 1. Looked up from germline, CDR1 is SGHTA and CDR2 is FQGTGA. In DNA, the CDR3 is TGTGCCAGCAGCTTCGGGACAGCCTACGAGCAGTACTTC. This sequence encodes CASSFGTAYEQYF.

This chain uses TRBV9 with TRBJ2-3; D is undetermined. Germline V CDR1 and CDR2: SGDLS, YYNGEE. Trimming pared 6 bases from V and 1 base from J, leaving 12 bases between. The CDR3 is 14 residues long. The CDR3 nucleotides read TGTGCCAGCACGCAGGATCTTGGCACAGATACGCAGTATTTT. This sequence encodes CASTQDLGTDTQYF.